The 19 T cell receptor beta chains listed next were all sequenced from one sample in a study of T cells after somatic rescue of genetic block. Measured with immunoSEQ multiplex PCR; TCRdb has only the in-frame clones, and not every one. The sample includes roughly 110,000 clones, about nine tenths of them seen just once. Material for sequencing was peripheral blood mononuclear cells (PBMCs). These receptors all come from a woman under 30.

The chain recombines TRBV7-2 with TRBJ1-5; no clear D. Germline V gene lookup returns CDR1 SGHTA and CDR2 FQGNSA. The CDR3 is made up of 14 amino acids. Trimming stripped 5 bases from V and 4 bases from J, with 12 bases between. The CDR3 DNA follows: TGTGCCAGCAGCCCAGCCCAAACGAATCAGCCCCAGCATTTT. The encoded protein is CASSPAQTNQPQHF.

V is TRBV10-3 and J is TRBJ2-5; D is unclear. Germline CDR1 and CDR2: ENHRY and SYGVKD. The V and J ends lost 0 bases and 2 bases respectively, with 16 bases between them. This CDR3 region has 17 residues. DNA of the CDR3: TGTGCCATCAGTGAGTCGTCCGGCTCAGGCCCGCAAGAGACCCAGTACTTC. It translates to CAISESSGSGPQETQYF.

The rearrangement joins TRBV5-4 to TRBJ1-3; possibly TRBD1 for D (5 bases). CDR3 length: 13 amino acids. Germline V gene data show CDR1 as SGHNT and CDR2 as YYREEE (reference sequence). Trimming took off 2 bases at V and 11 bases at J, with 14 bases between the two ends. The DNA for the CDR3 is TGTGCCAGCAGCTTCCAGGGAGGGATGGCCATATATTTT. Amino acid sequence: CASSFQGGMAIYF.

V gene TRBV4-2 combines with J gene TRBJ2-7; D is uncertain. This CDR3 has 14 residues. V lost 0 bases and J lost 2, with 8 bases in between. Looked up from germline, CDR1 is LGHNA and CDR2 is YNFKEQ. CDR3 sequence reads: CASSQDPATYEQYF. The CDR3 DNA sequence: TGTGCCAGCAGCCAAGACCCCGCCACCTACGAGCAGTACTTC.

The CDR3 coding sequence is TGTGCCAGCAGTTTTAACTTCGCTACCGGGGAGCTGTTTTTT. This codes for CASSFNFATGELFF. The rearrangement uses TRBV27 and TRBJ2-2, with unresolved D. The CDR3 runs 14 residues. CDR1 and CDR2 (germline): MNHEY, SMNVEV (reference sequence). The germline V and J ends were trimmed by 3 bases and 5 bases, with 10 bases remaining between them.

The chain carries TRBV28 and TRBJ2-5, with D perhaps TRBD2 (5 bases). CDR1 MDHEN and CDR2 SYDVKM come from the germline V gene. The CDR3 sequence is 14 residues long. The V gene lost 7 bases and the J gene lost 3 bases, with 15 bases spanning the gap. The CDR3: CASKNPDFKETQYF. The CDR3 DNA reads TGTGCCAGCAAAAACCCGGACTTCAAAGAGACCCAGTACTTC.

V is TRBV7-8 and J is TRBJ2-1; 9 nucleotides align to TRBD2. The CDR3 length is 17 residues. The trim removed 1 base at V and 1 base at J, leaving 5 bases unmatched. In germline, CDR1 is SGHVS, CDR2 FQNEAQ. The CDR3 loop is CASSLGAGGPSYNEQFF. The CDR3 region has the DNA TGTGCCAGCAGCTTAGGAGCGGGGGGTCCTTCCTACAATGAGCAGTTCTTC.

The chain carries TRBV7-9 and TRBJ2-2; D is unclear. The germline V and J ends were trimmed by 5 bases and 1 base, with 11 bases remaining between them. Germline assignment: CDR1 SEHNR and CDR2 FQNEAQ (reference sequence). This CDR3 is built from 15 residues. CDR3: CASSPTLQNTGELFF. DNA for the CDR3: TGTGCCAGCAGCCCCACCCTCCAGAACACCGGGGAGCTGTTTTTT.

The V gene is TRBV4-3, the J gene TRBJ2-2, with 10 nucleotides matching TRBD1. J was trimmed by 4 bases and V by 1 base; bases with no gene match: 3. CDR1 is LGHNA and CDR2 is YSLEER in the germline V gene. This CDR3 has 16 amino acids. The CDR3 nucleotides read TGCGCCAGCAGCCAAGGGGGACAGGGGACCACCGGGGAGCTGTTTTTT. This encodes CASSQGGQGTTGELFF.

The V call is TRBV7-9, the J call TRBJ1-5; D is possibly TRBD1 (5 bases). Trimming stripped 0 bases from V and 7 bases from J, with 10 bases between. Germline-derived CDR1 and CDR2 are SEHNR and FQNEAQ (reference sequence). CDR3 length: 14 residues. The CDR3 coding sequence is TGTGCCAGCAGCTTAGCTGGGGCAGGGCAGCCCCAGCATTTT. Residues: CASSLAGAGQPQHF.

This chain uses TRBV6-6 with TRBJ1-1; TRBD1 might be the D (6 bases). This CDR3 contains 14 residues. Trimming removed 0 bases from V and 6 bases from J, with 11 bases in between. Germline CDR1 is MNHNY and CDR2 is SVGAGI (reference sequence). CDR3 region: CASSYSQGQAEAFF. As DNA, the CDR3 is TGTGCCAGCAGTTACTCCCAGGGGCAGGCTGAAGCTTTCTTT.

V is TRBV10-3 and J is TRBJ2-3; D possibly matches TRBD1 or TRBD2 (5 bases each). Trimming pared 0 bases from V and 2 bases from J, leaving 9 bases between. The CDR3 runs 15 residues. The germline V gene encodes CDR1 ENHRY and CDR2 SYGVKD. CDR3 sequence (DNA): TGTGCCATCAGTGAGTCGGGGGATCTCACAGATACGCAGTATTTT. It translates to CAISESGDLTDTQYF.

V is TRBV6-1 and J is TRBJ2-3; the D gene is possibly TRBD2 (5 bases). CDR1 and CDR2 from the germline V gene are MNHNS and SASEGT. Trimming took 6 bases from V and 0 from J, leaving 7 bases between them. This CDR3 has 13 residues. The chain's CDR3 is CASRDFSTDTQYF. The DNA of the CDR3 is TGTGCCAGCAGGGACTTTAGCACAGATACGCAGTATTTT.

The chain couples TRBV27 to TRBJ2-7; D unclear. Trimming took off 3 bases at V and 5 bases at J, with 11 bases between the two ends. Germline lookup yields CDR1 MNHEY and CDR2 SMNVEV (reference sequence). The CDR3 is 13 residues long. The CDR3 here is CASSFSPANEQYF. In DNA, the CDR3 is TGTGCCAGCAGTTTTTCACCCGCCAACGAGCAGTACTTC.

The rearrangement uses TRBV5-4 and TRBJ1-2; weak D call: TRBD1 (5 bases). The CDR3 runs 13 residues. V lost 1 base to trimming and J lost 2 bases, with 6 bases between them. CDR1 is SGHNT and CDR2 is YYREEE in the germline V gene (reference sequence). CDR3 bases: TGTGCCAGCAGCTTGAACAGGAACTATGGCTACACCTTC. Residues: CASSLNRNYGYTF.

V and J are TRBV18 and TRBJ2-7; TRBD2 is a possible D gene (5 bases). The germline CDR1 and CDR2 sequences are KGHSH and LQKENI. The V end lost 3 bases, the J end lost 2 bases, and 11 bases lay between the germline ends. The CDR3 totals 14 residues. CDR3 protein: CASSPAGRTYEQYF. In DNA, the CDR3 is TGTGCCAGCTCACCGGCGGGCCGGACCTACGAGCAGTACTTC.

J is TRBJ1-5 and V is TRBV6-6, with D tentatively TRBD1 (5 bases). V lost 5 bases and J lost 10, with 15 bases in between. The CDR3 spans 13 residues. CDR1 MNHNY and CDR2 SVGAGI come from the germline V gene (reference sequence). DNA of the CDR3: TGTGCCAGCAGTGGACATAGACTCCAACCCCAGCATTTT. Its protein product is CASSGHRLQPQHF.

Only one count was recorded for this clone. This chain connects TRBV6-6 to TRBJ2-1, with 7 bases aligning to TRBD2. The CDR3 spans 14 residues. CDR1 is MNHNY, CDR2 SVGAGI, per germline (reference sequence). The V gene end was trimmed by 2 bases and the J gene end by 7 bases; junction bases not matched to a gene: 5. In DNA, the CDR3 is TGTGCCAGCAGTTACGGACTAGTGGAAAATGAGCAGTTCTTC. As protein: CASSYGLVENEQFF.

The V call is TRBV6-5, the J call TRBJ2-5; D may correspond to TRBD1 or TRBD2 (6 bases each). CDR1 MNHEY and CDR2 SVGAGI come from the germline V gene. The CDR3 sequence is 14 residues long. Trimming took off 5 bases at V and 2 bases at J, with 12 bases between the two ends. The CDR3 DNA reads TGTGCCAGCAGTAGAGGAGGGGGGCAAGAGACCCAGTACTTC. Protein product: CASSRGGGQETQYF.